The table lists the clone carrying this TCR beta chain with many counts. Trimming shortened V by 4 bases and J by 0 bases, and 13 bases separated the two germline ends. Germline assignment: CDR1 SEHNR and CDR2 FQNEAQ (reference sequence). The CDR3 loop spans 15 amino acids. The data are from a study of T cells in Graves' hyperthyroidism and ophthalmopathy. If no ophthalmopathy progression occurred within 18 months, Graves' hyperthyroidism was stable. There were TCR beta CDR3 regions amplified from RNA transcripts. The TCR CDR3 was amplified in a first-round RT-PCR using the HTBI primer set. TCRdb redid the calling of the multiplex PCR reads with MiXCR, one entry per CDR3 protein. The sample has about 760,000 distinct CDR3 sequences, approximately 36% seen once.

The material sequenced was blood. The sequence derives from a middle-aged woman with Graves' hyperthyroidism. The V call is TRBV7-9, the J call TRBJ2-7; D might be TRBD1 or TRBD2, each matching 6 bases. This CDR3 is CASSSRGQGSYEQYF. CDR3 in DNA: TGTGCCAGCAGCTCTCGGGGGCAGGGCTCCTACGAGCAGTACTTC.